Following are 12 T cell receptor beta chains from one sample sequenced in a study of CD8+ T cells in alopecia areata. Treatment denoted: oral pan-JAK inhibitor, 5-10 mg twice daily. Following extraction, RNA underwent reverse transcription to cDNA, which served as the sequencing template. Profiling relied on immunoSEQ multiplex PCR, and the TCRdb table lists in-frame clones only, not all of them. The data hold about 270,000 clones, with 45% to 70% observed a single time. Sample: CD4+ T cells sorted from blood, taken at approximately week 52, from a patient treated with tofacitinib. The receptors were sampled from a human donor with alopecia areata.

This clone was counted between two and nine times. The V and J genes are TRBV21-1 and TRBJ2-1. TRBV21-1 is assigned pseudogene status. The CDR3 covers 11 residues. For the CDR3, the DNA is TGTGCCAGCAGCAAATCTGACGGTGGTGTCTTC. It specifies CASSKSDGGVF.

V usage is TRBV18 and J usage is TRBJ1-1; 7 nucleotides agree with TRBD1. The CDR3 contains 14 residues. Germline trimming cut 5 bases from V and 4 bases from J; bases unmatched to any gene: 7. Germline V lookup: CDR1 KGHSH, CDR2 LQKENI. This CDR3 is CASSEQGQLTEAFF. DNA for the CDR3: TGTGCCAGCTCAGAACAGGGACAGCTCACTGAAGCTTTCTTT.

The rearrangement joins TRBV11-2 to TRBJ1-1, with D hard to call. Germline V gene data show CDR1 as SGHAT and CDR2 as FQNNGV. V was shortened by 7 bases and J by 3 bases, with 12 bases between the two germline ends. The CDR3 spans 13 residues. This chain's CDR3 is CASTLIGDTEAFF. The DNA of the CDR3 is TGTGCCAGCACCCTTATCGGGGACACTGAAGCTTTCTTT.

This clone was observed a few times. The chain employs TRBV11-1 and TRBJ2-5, with 8 bases that match TRBD1. J lost 2 bases, V lost 5 bases, and 4 bases had no gene match. The CDR3 extends over 14 amino acids. Germline-derived CDR1 and CDR2 are SGHAT and FQDESV (reference sequence). CDR3 sequence: CASSLQGAQETQYF. The DNA of the CDR3 is TGTGCCAGCAGCCTCCAGGGGGCTCAAGAGACCCAGTACTTC.

This clone was seen a handful of times. J is TRBJ1-5 and V is TRBV29-1, with 8 bases lining up with TRBD1. The CDR3 covers 14 residues. Germline V CDR1 and CDR2: SQVTM, ANQGSEA. V lost 6 bases, J lost 5 bases, and 9 bases stayed unmatched. CDR3 bases: TGCAGCGTATCCCAGGGGGCGCGGGATCAGCCCCAGCATTTT. Its translation is CSVSQGARDQPQHF.

A few counts support this clone. The J gene is TRBJ2-7, the V gene TRBV5-1; 7 bases line up with TRBD1. Germline CDR1 SGHRS, CDR2 YFSETQ. The CDR3 contains 13 residues. V dropped 6 bases and J dropped 0; count of bases not matched to a gene: 3. CDR3 amino acids: CASTRTGSYEQYF. Here the CDR3 DNA reads TGCGCCAGCACCCGGACAGGCTCCTACGAGCAGTACTTC.

The chain joins TRBV27 to TRBJ1-3, with D unresolved. This CDR3 has 18 amino acids. Germline V gives CDR1 MNHEY, CDR2 SMNVEV (reference sequence). V shed 0 bases and J shed 1 base, with 16 bases lying between them. The CDR3 coding sequence is TGTGCCAGCAGTTTATCGAGAGGGATGGGGAGGTCTGGAAACACCATATATTTT. It is translated as CASSLSRGMGRSGNTIYF.

The gene calls are TRBV29-1 and TRBJ2-7, with D tentatively TRBD1 (6 bases). This CDR3 contains 11 residues. Deletions cut 2 bases from V and 5 bases from J, with 7 bases between. CDR1 and CDR2 from the germline V gene are SQVTM and ANQGSEA. CDR3 nucleotides: TGCAGCGTTGAACAGGGGAACGAGCAGTACTTC. Translating it yields CSVEQGNEQYF.

This clone has more than one count but fewer than ten. The chain carries TRBV30 and TRBJ1-5, with D possibly being TRBD1 (5 bases). The CDR3 loop spans 15 amino acids. The ends were cut back, 3 bases at V and 7 bases at J, with 19 bases in the middle. Germline lookup yields CDR1 GTSNPN and CDR2 SVGIG (reference sequence). CDR3 protein: CAWSRLGQGGQPQHF. CDR3 DNA: TGTGCCTGGAGCCGTCTGGGGCAGGGAGGACAGCCCCAGCATTTT.

The genes are TRBV7-3 and TRBJ2-1; a possible D gene is TRBD1 (6 bases). The length of the CDR3 is 13 residues. Trimming cost V 3 bases and J 10 bases, with 13 bases left between them. Germline V gene sequence: CDR1 SGHTA, CDR2 FQGTGA. Here the CDR3 DNA reads TGTGCCAGCAGCTTTACAGGGAATAGGGAGCAGTTCTTC. Amino acids: CASSFTGNREQFF.

This clone was seen just once. The genes are TRBV9 and TRBJ1-2, with D possibly matching TRBD1 (6 bases). The V and J ends lost 3 bases and 0 bases respectively, with 15 bases between them. Germline lookup yields CDR1 SGDLS and CDR2 YYNGEE. The CDR3 length is 16 residues. CDR3 DNA: TGTGCCAGCAGCGGGGGGACATCCTCAGCTAACTATGGCTACACCTTC. Its translation: CASSGGTSSANYGYTF.

This clone was seen a handful of times. V usage is TRBV7-2 and J usage is TRBJ2-1, with D hard to call. V shed 5 bases and J shed 6 bases, with 17 bases lying between them. Germline-derived CDR1 and CDR2 are SGHTA and FQGNSA. This CDR3 has 15 amino acids. CDR3: CASSHKVLPSNEQFF. The CDR3 coding sequence is TGTGCCAGCAGCCACAAGGTGCTCCCCTCCAATGAGCAGTTCTTC.